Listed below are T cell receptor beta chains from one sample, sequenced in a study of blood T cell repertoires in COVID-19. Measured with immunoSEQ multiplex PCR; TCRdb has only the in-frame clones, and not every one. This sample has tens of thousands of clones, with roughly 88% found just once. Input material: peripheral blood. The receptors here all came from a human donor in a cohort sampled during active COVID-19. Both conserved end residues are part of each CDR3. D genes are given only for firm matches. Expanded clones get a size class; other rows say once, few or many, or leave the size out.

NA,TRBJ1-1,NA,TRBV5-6,TGTGCCAGCAGCCGACTAAATAGTAACACTGAAGCTTTCTTT,CASSRLNSNTEAFF
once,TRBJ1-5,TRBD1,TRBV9,TGTGCCAGCAGCCTAGAGCGGGACAGGGGGCGATTTTCGGCTCAGCCCCAGCATTTT,CASSLERDRGRFSAQPQHF
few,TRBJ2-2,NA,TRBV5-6,TGTGCCAGCAGCTTAACCGGAGACGCGAACACCGGGGAGCTGTTTTTT,CASSLTGDANTGELFF
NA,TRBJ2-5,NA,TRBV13,TGTGCCAGCAGATTACAGGGTTCTGAGGCCCAGTACTTC,CASRLQGSEAQYF
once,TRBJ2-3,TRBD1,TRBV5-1,TGCGCCAGCAGCCTACAGGGGGCGAGCACAGATACGCAGTATTTT,CASSLQGASTDTQYF
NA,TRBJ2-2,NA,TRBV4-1,TGCGCCAGCAGCCAAGAGGGAGGTTTTAACACCGGGGAGCTGTTTTTT,CASSQEGGFNTGELFF
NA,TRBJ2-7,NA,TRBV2,TGTGCCACCCGACCGAGGCTCGTCTCCTACGAGCAGTACTTC,CATRPRLVSYEQYF
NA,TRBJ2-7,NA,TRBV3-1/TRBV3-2,TGTGCCAGCAGCCAAGAAAAGACTCCGGGCTCCTACGAGCAGTACTTC,CASSQEKTPGSYEQYF
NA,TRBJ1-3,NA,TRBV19,TGTGCCAGTAGTATTTACAGAACTTACTCTGGAAACACCATATATTTT,CASSIYRTYSGNTIYF
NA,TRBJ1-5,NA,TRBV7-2,TGTGCCAGCAGCTTAGATCCCGGGCCCCAGCATTTT,CASSLDPGPQHF
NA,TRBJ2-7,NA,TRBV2,TGTGCCAGCCAGGCACCCGGGGGACAGCAGTACTTC,CASQAPGGQQYF
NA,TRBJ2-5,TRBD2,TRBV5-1,TGCGCCAGCAGCGCCACTAGCGTGCTACAAGAGACCCAGTACTTC,CASSATSVLQETQYF
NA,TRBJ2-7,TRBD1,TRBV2,TGTGCCAGAAACAGGGGGCGCGGGAACGAGCAGTACTTC,CARNRGRGNEQYF
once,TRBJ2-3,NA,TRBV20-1,TGCAGTGCTAGTCGCAGGAGCACAGATACGCAGTATTTT,CSASRRSTDTQYF
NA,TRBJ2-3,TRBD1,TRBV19,TGTGCCAGTAGCGACCCGGGACAGAGCACAGATACGCAGTATTTT,CASSDPGQSTDTQYF
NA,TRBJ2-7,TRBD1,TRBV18,TGTGCCAGCTCATCGACAGGGATATACGAGCAGTACTTC,CASSSTGIYEQYF
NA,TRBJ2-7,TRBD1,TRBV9,TGTGCCAGCAGCGTAGGACAGGGGAATCCCTACGAGCAGTACTTC,CASSVGQGNPYEQYF
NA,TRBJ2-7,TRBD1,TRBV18,TGTGCCAGCTCGAGCCGGGACAGGGGTACCTACGAGCAGTACTTC,CASSSRDRGTYEQYF
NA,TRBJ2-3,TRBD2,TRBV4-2,TGTGCCAGCAGCCACTTTAGCGGGGGGGTGCTCACAGATACGCAGTATTTT,CASSHFSGGVLTDTQYF
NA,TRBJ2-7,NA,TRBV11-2,TGTGCCAGCAGCTTTTCGGGACAAACCTACGAGCAGTACTTC,CASSFSGQTYEQYF
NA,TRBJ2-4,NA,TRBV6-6,TGTGCCAGCAGATACTCCCAGGGGACCACCAAAAACATTCAGTACTTC,CASRYSQGTTKNIQYF
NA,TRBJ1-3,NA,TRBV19,TGTGCCAGTAGTCTTAAGGGAGGTCCTAGGAACACCATATATTTT,CASSLKGGPRNTIYF
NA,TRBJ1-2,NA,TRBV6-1,TGTGCCAGCAGTGAAGAGGTCGGCAGGGTCTATCTCTATGGCTACACCTTC,CASSEEVGRVYLYGYTF